The T cell receptor beta chain under discussion was sequenced for a study of T cells in tumors and immune-related adverse events. Germline CDR1 SEHNR, CDR2 FQNEAQ (reference sequence). V lost 4 bases, J lost 4 bases, and 8 bases stayed unmatched. The CDR3 is 16 amino acids. Sequencing was performed with immunoSEQ multiplex PCR; in TCRdb, only in-frame clones are kept and a portion is missing. Altogether around 10,000 clones are present, 92% being singletons, with the ten largest covering about 1.5%. The sequence was obtained from a female donor with metastatic renal cell carcinoma. The starting material was lymph node tissue, obtained from a patient treated with anti-PD-1 therapy. The chain carries TRBV7-9 and TRBJ2-3; TRBD2 matches at 10 bases. In DNA, the CDR3 is TGTGCCAGCAGCTCCCCAAGCGGGAGGGCCGCAGATACGCAGTATTTT. Its protein is CASSSPSGRAADTQYF.